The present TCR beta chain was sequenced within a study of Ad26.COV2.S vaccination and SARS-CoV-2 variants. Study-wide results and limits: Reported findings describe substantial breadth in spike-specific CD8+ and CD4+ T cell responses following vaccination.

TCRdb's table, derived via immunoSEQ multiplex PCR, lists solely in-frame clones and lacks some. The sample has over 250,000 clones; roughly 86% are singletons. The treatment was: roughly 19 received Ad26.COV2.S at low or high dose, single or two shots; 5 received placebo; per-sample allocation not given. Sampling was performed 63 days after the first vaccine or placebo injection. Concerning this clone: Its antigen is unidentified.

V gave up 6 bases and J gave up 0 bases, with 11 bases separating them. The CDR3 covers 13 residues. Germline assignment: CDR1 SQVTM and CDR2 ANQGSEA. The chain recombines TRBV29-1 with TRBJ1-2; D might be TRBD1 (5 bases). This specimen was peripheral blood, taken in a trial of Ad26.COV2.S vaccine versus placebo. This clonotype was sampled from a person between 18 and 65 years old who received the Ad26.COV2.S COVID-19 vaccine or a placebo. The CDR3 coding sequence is TGCAGCGTCTATGGGACGGCTAACTATGGCTACACCTTC. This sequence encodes CSVYGTANYGYTF.